This is a list of T cell receptor beta chains from one sample in a study of CD4+ T cells in melanoma. Only in-frame clones appear in the TCRdb table, and some are missing; sequencing was by immunoSEQ multiplex PCR. The data show 50,000 to 60,000 clones, approximately 70% seen once. The sequenced sample consisted of tumor tissue. These receptors originate from a human donor with melanoma. CDR3s include the opening cysteine and the closing phenylalanine or tryptophan. The D gene is left open where the match is weak. Clone size appears in some rows only: once, few, many, or a class for an expanded clone.

D	V	size	J	DNA	CDR3
TRBD2	TRBV5-4	many	TRBJ2-5	TGTGCCAGCAGCTGGAAGATGGGAGGGGAAGAGACCCAGTACTTC	CASSWKMGGEETQYF
TRBD1	TRBV13	.	TRBJ2-2	TGTGCCAGCAGCTCAAACAGGGGGCGTGACACCGGGGAGCTGTTTTTT	CASSSNRGRDTGELFF
.	TRBV9	few	TRBJ1-2	TGTGCCAGCAGCGTAAATGGTGGCTACACCTTC	CASSVNGGYTF
.	TRBV5-1	once	TRBJ2-7	TGCGCCAGCACCCCCGGGGAGACTACCTACGAGCAGTACTTC	CASTPGETTYEQYF
.	TRBV7-2	.	TRBJ1-6	TGTGCCAGCAGCTTAGCGCCGCAGAATTCACCCCTCCACTTT	CASSLAPQNSPLHF
TRBD1	TRBV9	once	TRBJ2-7	TGTGCCAGCAGCGTCGACAGGGTTGGCTACGAGCAGTACTTC	CASSVDRVGYEQYF
TRBD1	TRBV15	.	TRBJ2-3	TGTGCCACGAGTGACAGGGGAAGCACAGATACGCAGTATTTT	CATSDRGSTDTQYF
.	TRBV7-2	.	TRBJ1-5	TGTGCCAGCAGCTACACCGCCAATCAGCCCCAGCATTTT	CASSYTANQPQHF
.	TRBV7-3	.	TRBJ2-1	TGTGCCAGCAGCTTATCCTTGGCAAAACCTCAGCAGTTCTTC	CASSLSLAKPQQFF
.	TRBV7-9	.	TRBJ1-2	TGTGCCAGCAGCCTGGACAAGGACTATGGCTACACCTTC	CASSLDKDYGYTF
.	TRBV4-3	.	TRBJ1-5	TGCGCCAGCAGCCAAGGTGCCAGGGGTGGCAATCAGCCCCAGCATTTT	CASSQGARGGNQPQHF
.	TRBV28	.	TRBJ1-2	TGTGCCAGCCGGGGCAGGAACTATGGCTACACCTTC	CASRGRNYGYTF
TRBD1	TRBV11-3	once	TRBJ2-1	TGTGCCAGCAGCTTAGGGGGGACAGGGGGCATTGATGAGCAGTTCTTC	CASSLGGTGGIDEQFF
TRBD1	TRBV28	few	TRBJ1-4	TGTGCCAGCAGTCCGAGCAACAGGGGGCCCCCTTTTAATGAAAAACTGTTTTTT	CASSPSNRGPPFNEKLFF
TRBD2	TRBV5-1	.	TRBJ2-7	TGCGCCAGCAGCTCCGGGACTAACTCCTACGAGCAGTACTTC	CASSSGTNSYEQYF
.	TRBV7-8	.	TRBJ2-1	TGTGCCAGCAGCTTAGAAAGGCGCTACCACAATGAGCAGTTCTTC	CASSLERRYHNEQFF
.	TRBV11-2	.	TRBJ1-6	TGTGCCAGCAGCTTAGGAACTACCCAAGGGATTAATTCACCCCTCCACTTT	CASSLGTTQGINSPLHF
.	TRBV5-1	.	TRBJ2-6	TGCGCCAGCAGCTTGACTCCCGCATCTGGGGCCAACGTCCTGACTTTC	CASSLTPASGANVLTF
.	TRBV6-5	many	TRBJ2-7	TGTGCCAGCAGCGACCGTTACAGGGTGGATGGCGAGCAGTACTTC	CASSDRYRVDGEQYF
TRBD2	TRBV18	.	TRBJ2-3	TGTGCCAGCTCACCACGACTGACTAGCGGGGGCACAGATACGCAGTATTTT	CASSPRLTSGGTDTQYF
TRBD2	TRBV9	.	TRBJ2-1	TGTGCCAGCAGCGGGGGACTAGCGGGGGCCTCCTACAATGAGCAGTTCTTC	CASSGGLAGASYNEQFF
.	TRBV7-2	few	TRBJ1-2	TGTGCCAGCAGCTTAAACGTGGGGGCGAGGGGCTACACCTTC	CASSLNVGARGYTF
.	TRBV28	once	TRBJ2-1	TGTGCCAGCAGTCCAGACAATGAGCAGTTCTTC	CASSPDNEQFF
TRBD1	TRBV19	few	TRBJ1-2	TGTGCCAGTAGTATATGGGGACAGGGGTTGTATGGCTACACCTTC	CASSIWGQGLYGYTF
TRBD2	TRBV7-9	.	TRBJ2-1	TGTGCCAGCAGCTCGACTAGCGGGGTGAGCTACAATGAGCAGTTCTTC	CASSSTSGVSYNEQFF
TRBD1	TRBV5-1	.	TRBJ1-1	TGCGCCAGCAGCCAAAGGACAGGGGGGAGCACTGAAGCTTTCTTT	CASSQRTGGSTEAFF
.	TRBV15	.	TRBJ1-4	TGTGCCACCAGCAGGAACAGGGTGGGGAATGAAAAACTGTTTTTT	CATSRNRVGNEKLFF
.	TRBV2	.	TRBJ2-7	TGTGCCAGCGTTCGGTGGAGGGACCGGTACGAGCAGTACTTC	CASVRWRDRYEQYF
.	TRBV9	.	TRBJ2-2	TGTGCCAGCAGCGTAGCCCAATTGGGGGACACCGGGGAGCTGTTTTTT	CASSVAQLGDTGELFF
.	TRBV7-3	.	TRBJ2-3	TGTGCCAGCAGCTTACAGGGGGGTACAGATACGCAGTATTTT	CASSLQGGTDTQYF
TRBD2	TRBV6-5	.	TRBJ2-4	TGTGCCAGCAGTTACTCGAAGGGAGGGTCCAAAAACATTCAGTACTTC	CASSYSKGGSKNIQYF
.	TRBV13	many	TRBJ2-5	TGTGCCAGCAGCTTAGGGGGAGTGGGGGAGACCCAGTACTTC	CASSLGGVGETQYF
TRBD2	TRBV5-1	.	TRBJ2-1	TGCGCCAGCAGCCCTTCGTCTAGCGGGGGGTACAATGAGCAGTTCTTC	CASSPSSSGGYNEQFF
.	TRBV7-8	few	TRBJ2-5	TGTGCCAGCAGCTTCCCGACCCCCCAAGAGACCCAGTACTTC	CASSFPTPQETQYF
TRBD2	TRBV6-6	.	TRBJ2-1	TGTGCCAGCAGTTATACTAGCGGGGGGGCAAATGAGCAGTTCTTC	CASSYTSGGANEQFF
.	TRBV6-1	many	TRBJ1-3	TGTGCCAGCAGTGAACACAGGTCTGGAAACACCATATATTTT	CASSEHRSGNTIYF
.	TRBV29-1	many	TRBJ1-2	TGCAGCGCCGTAAGGGTTGGTGGCTACACCTTC	CSAVRVGGYTF
.	TRBV19	.	TRBJ2-3	TGTGCCAGTAGTTCCCCAGATACGCAGTATTTT	CASSSPDTQYF
.	TRBV7-6	.	TRBJ1-1	TGTGCCAGCAGCAATGACGGACTTGAAGCTTTCTTT	CASSNDGLEAFF
.	TRBV7-2	.	TRBJ1-1	TGTGCCAGCAGCTCATACATGAACACTGAAGCTTTCTTT	CASSSYMNTEAFF
.	TRBV5-1	.	TRBJ1-3	TGCGCCAGCAGCTTGAACGGGAACTCTGGAAACACCATATATTTT	CASSLNGNSGNTIYF
.	TRBV19	.	TRBJ1-6	TGTGCCAGCTCCAGGAGCTCCTATAATTCACCCCTCCACTTT	CASSRSSYNSPLHF
TRBD1	TRBV19	.	TRBJ2-5	TGTGCCAGTAGCGGGACAGGGGGAGAGACCCAGTACTTC	CASSGTGGETQYF
.	TRBV6-5	.	TRBJ2-3	TGTGCCAGCAGTCTGGTGACAGATACGCAGTATTTT	CASSLVTDTQYF
.	TRBV5-1	.	TRBJ2-7	TGCGCCAGCAGCTTGGGCCGGGAAGACGAGCAGTACTTC	CASSLGREDEQYF
.	TRBV6-4	few	TRBJ2-6	TGTGCCAGCAGTAAGGACGGATTTTCAGCCAACGTCCTGACTTTC	CASSKDGFSANVLTF
.	TRBV7-9	.	TRBJ2-1	TGTGCCAGCAGCTTAGTACTCGGAACCATCTACAATGAGCAGTTCTTC	CASSLVLGTIYNEQFF
TRBD1	TRBV2	.	TRBJ1-2	TGTGCCAGCAGTGACCCGTCCACAGGGGAGTATGGCTACACCTTC	CASSDPSTGEYGYTF
.	TRBV2	few	TRBJ1-1	TGTGCCAGCAGTGAGGCCGGGACACCCTGGTTT	CASSEAGTPWF
.	TRBV29-1	.	TRBJ1-1	TGCAGCGCCCGAGTCCAGGCTGAAGCTTTCTTT	CSARVQAEAFF
TRBD2	TRBV7-2	.	TRBJ2-1	TGTGCCAGCAGCTTAGTGGGGACTAACAATGAGCAGTTCTTC	CASSLVGTNNEQFF
.	TRBV7-2	.	TRBJ2-7	TGTGCCAGCAGCTTAGGTCCAGGGCCAACCTACGAGCAGTACTTC	CASSLGPGPTYEQYF